The 21 T cell receptor beta chains presented below share a single source sample, sequenced in a study (dated by TCRdb to between 2015 and 2016). CD4+CD25+CD127-/low cells were isolated as Tregs. The library was produced with 5' RACE. Sequencing was carried out with an Illumina MiSeq. TCRdb reran the public reads through fastp at Q25 and MiXCR, keeping productive beta chains. Rows with one shared CDR3 protein collapse into an entry with the most common genes and DNA. In all, the sample holds about 42,000 distinct CDR3 sequences, and about 20% of those were seen once. The top ten clonotypes cover less than 5% of the sample. Sequenced sample: Tregs sorted from blood. Receptors originate from a female donor with breast cancer.

This clonotype came up a few times. Sequence at one end of the junction differs from germline and may be a read error. The V call is TRBV12-3 or TRBV12-4, the J call TRBJ1-2; D may be TRBD1 (6 bases). The CDR3 runs 15 residues. The CDR3 nucleotides read TGTGCCGGCAGTTTTTTCGACAGGCCTAACTATGGCTACACCTTC. Translated, it gives CAGSFFDRPNYGYTF.

The chain is built from TRBV4-2 and TRBJ2-7; TRBD1 or TRBD2 may be the D gene (6 bases each). The CDR3 is 12 amino acids. Germline CDR1 is LGHNA and CDR2 is YNFKEQ. Trimming took 0 bases from V and 10 from J, leaving 10 bases between them. CDR3 bases: TGTGCCAGCAGCCAAGATACAGGGACTCAGTACTTC. It specifies CASSQDTGTQYF.

In this sample, this clonotype turned up many times. J is TRBJ1-2 and V is TRBV20-1; a possible D gene is TRBD1 (5 bases). The CDR3 is 13 residues long. Germline values: CDR1 DFQATT, CDR2 SNEGSKA (reference sequence). V lost 6 bases and J lost 6, with 17 bases in between. The chain's CDR3 is CSAQDRGTHGYTF. The CDR3 nucleotides are TGCAGTGCCCAGGACCGTGGGACGCATGGCTACACCTTC.

This clonotype was seen at least ten times. This sequence joins TRBV5-1 and TRBJ2-5, with 8 nucleotides matching TRBD2. The CDR3 runs 14 residues. From germline, CDR1 is SGHRS and CDR2 YFSETQ. V trimming: 4 bases; J trimming: 1 base; junction bases outside the gene matches: 3. CDR3: CASSPGTSQETQYF. CDR3 nucleotides: TGCGCCAGCAGCCCGGGGACTAGCCAAGAGACCCAGTACTTC. Based on the CDR3 plus reference TRBV5-1 and TRBJ2-5, the full variable domain is KAGVTQTPRYLIKTRGQQVTLSCSPISGHRSVSWYQQTPGQGLQFLFEYFSETQRNKGNFPGRFSGRQFSNSRSEMNVSTLELGDSALYLCASSPGTSQETQYFGPGTRLLVL.

The chain uses TRBV28 and TRBJ2-1, with TRBD1 as a possible D gene (5 bases). Trimming removed 2 bases at V and 6 bases at J, with 8 bases between. Per the germline V gene, CDR1 is MDHEN and CDR2 is SYDVKM. The CDR3 sequence is 13 residues long. The CDR3 DNA reads as TGTGCCAGCAGTTTAGAAGACAGCAATGAGCAGTTCTTC. Translating it yields CASSLEDSNEQFF. Supplemented by reference TRBV28 and TRBJ2-1, the full variable domain reads DVKVTQSSRYLVKRTGEKVFLECVQDMDHENMFWYRQDPGLGLRLIYFSYDVKMKEKGDIPEGYSVSREKKERFSLILESASTNQTSMYLCASSLEDSNEQFFGPGTRLTVL.

The V gene is TRBV4-1, the J gene TRBJ2-2; TRBD2 matches 8 bases. The CDR3 runs 19 residues. Trimming cost V 0 bases and J 0 bases; bases outside gene matches: 9. Germline CDR1 and CDR2: MGHRA and YSYEKL. The CDR3 reads CASSQEGGSGAANTGELFF. CDR3 bases: TGCGCCAGCAGCCAAGAAGGGGGTAGCGGGGCCGCGAACACCGGGGAGCTGTTTTTT.

A note on this clonotype: Given a much more abundant clone one base away, this may be a read error. The chain links TRBV7-2 to TRBJ2-1, with D unclear. Per germline, CDR1 SGHTA and CDR2 FQGNSA. The length of the CDR3 is 14 residues. V was cut by 2 bases and J by 9 bases, with 14 bases left in between. In nucleotides, the CDR3 is TGTACCAGCAGCTTAACACCGACTCTTAGTGAGCAGTTCTTC. Encoded protein: CTSSLTPTLSEQFF. Full variable domain (outside the CDR3, taken from reference TRBV7-2 and TRBJ2-1): GAGVSQSPSNKVTEKGKDVELRCDPISGHTALYWYRQSLGQGLEFLIYFQGNSAPDKSGLPSDRFSAERTGGSVSTLTIQRTQQEDSAVYLCTSSLTPTLSEQFFGPGTRLTVL.

The V call is TRBV6-6, the J call TRBJ1-2, with D maybe TRBD1 (5 bases). The CDR3 runs to 15 residues. Between the trimmed V and J ends, which lost 4 bases and 1 base, there was a span of 13 bases. The germline V gene encodes CDR1 MNHNY and CDR2 SVGAGI (reference sequence). CDR3 sequence (DNA): TGTGCCAGCAGTTTCACGGGGACCCTTAACTATGGCTACACCTTC. It codes for CASSFTGTLNYGYTF.

V and J are TRBV28 and TRBJ2-5, with D perhaps TRBD2 (6 bases). CDR3 size: 16 residues. Trimming removed 3 bases from V and 2 bases from J, with 16 bases in between. Germline loops: CDR1 MDHEN, CDR2 SYDVKM. CDR3 sequence reads: CASSFVPGDRQETQYF. As DNA, the CDR3 is TGTGCCAGCAGTTTTGTGCCGGGAGATCGACAAGAGACCCAGTACTTC.

This clonotype was found many times. The chain combines TRBV20-1 with TRBJ2-7; TRBD2 might be the D (6 bases). This CDR3 is 14 amino acids long. The germline CDR1 and CDR2 sequences are DFQATT and SNEGSKA (reference sequence). V was trimmed by 3 bases and J by 6 bases, leaving 18 bases between them. The DNA for the CDR3 is TGCAGTGCTAGGAGGGACTTAAGTAGGGGCGAGCAGTACTTC. Protein: CSARRDLSRGEQYF.

This clonotype has ten or more counts. This chain connects TRBV4-1 to TRBJ1-1; D is unresolved. CDR3 size: 13 residues. Per the germline V gene, CDR1 is MGHRA and CDR2 is YSYEKL. Trimming shortened V by 1 base and J by 0 bases, and 3 bases separated the two germline ends. The CDR3 coding sequence is TGCGCCAGCAGCCAAGGAGTGAACACTGAAGCTTTCTTT. This sequence encodes CASSQGVNTEAFF.

About this clonotype: A much larger clonotype is one base distant, so this may be a read error. The chain employs TRBV12-3 or TRBV12-4 and TRBJ1-2; D gene uncertain. The CDR3 runs to 15 residues. Trimming shortened V by 5 bases and J by 4 bases, and 17 bases separated the two germline ends. This CDR3 reads CASSRSPEPRYGYTF. The CDR3 nucleotides read TGTGCCAGCAGTAGATCCCCGGAACCCCGCTATGGCTACACCTTC.

Notes on this clonotype: It may be a read error: a sequence one base away is much more abundant. The chain couples TRBV29-1 to TRBJ1-1, with 12 bases lining up with TRBD1. CDR3 length equals 16 residues. Trimming cost V 5 bases and J 1 base; bases outside gene matches: 8. Germline assignment: CDR1 SQVTM and CDR2 ANQGSEA. CDR3 in DNA: TGCAGCGTTATTGGGGACAGGGGGCGAGGGAACACTGAAGCTTTCTTT. Translated: CSVIGDRGRGNTEAFF.

Note on this clonotype: This may stem from a read error, because a much larger clone lies one nucleotide away. The chain combines TRBV4-2 with TRBJ2-1; D is undetermined. The CDR3 loop spans 17 amino acids. The V gene's germline CDR1 is LGHNA and CDR2 YNFKEQ. This chain's CDR3 is CASSQLDMLRNDNEQSF. For the CDR3, the DNA is TGTGCCAGCAGCCAACTGGATATGTTAAGGAACGACAATGAGCAGTCCTTC.

The rearrangement links TRBV4-1 to TRBJ2-7; 12 bases line up with TRBD2. The CDR3 totals 16 residues. CDR1 is MGHRA and CDR2 is YSYEKL in the germline V gene. V lost 3 bases to trimming and J lost 4 bases; unmatched junction nucleotides: 7. CDR3 loop: CASSQPTSGRWYEQYF. The CDR3 DNA is TGCGCCAGCAGCCAGCCGACTAGCGGGAGATGGTACGAGCAGTACTTC.

This clonotype came up a few times. The CDR3 bases are TGTGCCAGCAGTTCAACAGGGGGCTATGGCTACACCTTC. Protein product: CASSSTGGYGYTF. The chain recombines TRBV12-3 or TRBV12-4 with TRBJ1-2; 8 bases fit TRBD1. The CDR3 has 13 amino acids. After removal of 4 bases from V and 4 bases from J, the junction contained 2 bases not matched to a gene.

Notes on this clonotype: A single base separates this from a much larger clone, so it may be a read error. Without the conserved terminal phenylalanine or tryptophan, this CDR3 likely stems from a read error. V gene TRBV5-1 combines with J gene TRBJ1-2; perhaps TRBD1 as D (5 bases). CDR3 size: 14 residues. V was pared by 3 bases and J by 3 bases, with 12 bases between. Germline CDR1 and CDR2: SGHRS and YFSETQ. Here the CDR3 DNA reads TGCGCCAGCAGCTGGGGCACAGAGGACTATGGCTACACCCTC. As protein: CASSWGTEDYGYTL.

This clonotype was seen a handful of times. The rearrangement joins TRBV28 to TRBJ2-5; perhaps TRBD2 as D (6 bases). Between the trimmed V and J ends, which lost 5 bases and 2 bases, there was a span of 18 bases. Germline V gives CDR1 MDHEN, CDR2 SYDVKM. The CDR3 contains 16 residues. CDR3 protein: CASSAVGDFKQETQYF. The CDR3 DNA sequence: TGTGCCAGCAGTGCCGTCGGGGACTTCAAACAAGAGACCCAGTACTTC.

This clonotype was picked up many times. The chain is built from TRBV4-1 and TRBJ2-5; 10 nucleotides agree with TRBD1. This CDR3 is built from 15 residues. The germline gives CDR1 MGHRA, CDR2 YSYEKL. The J segment lost 5 bases and the V segment lost 1 base, leaving 4 bases of the junction unmatched. CDR3 region: CASSQAGTGEETQYF. DNA for the CDR3: TGCGCCAGCAGCCAAGCCGGGACAGGGGAGGAGACCCAGTACTTC.

This clonotype is labeled medium-sized (0.01 to 0.1%). The V gene is TRBV4-1, the J gene TRBJ1-5, with D perhaps TRBD1 (6 bases). Looked up from germline, CDR1 is MGHRA and CDR2 is YSYEKL. This CDR3 has 15 amino acids. Trimming removed 4 bases at V and 0 bases at J, with 10 bases between. Written as DNA, the CDR3 is TGCGCCAGCAGCCCGAGACAGGATAGCAATCAGCCCCAGCATTTT. Amino acids: CASSPRQDSNQPQHF.

A word on this clonotype: It may be a read error: a sequence one base away is much more abundant. J is TRBJ2-1 and V is TRBV4-1; possibly TRBD1 for D (5 bases). The CDR3 contains 13 residues. Germline CDR1 reads MGHRA; CDR2 reads YSYEKL. CDR3 sequence: CANSQGIGQEQFF. The CDR3 bases are TGCGCCAACAGCCAAGGTATTGGACAAGAGCAGTTCTTC.